The 6 T cell receptor beta chains given below trace back to one sample, sequenced in a study of shared clonotypes between healthy human individuals. TCRdb's copy holds only in-frame clones and misses some; the assay was immunoSEQ multiplex PCR. Of hundreds of thousands of clones listed, around three quarters were seen once; the top ten hold more than 1.5%. Sequencing was performed on memory CD4+ T cells sorted from blood. Noted subset: CD45RA-negative fraction. Receptors were obtained from a woman aged 25 to 39 in good health.

CDR3 nucleotides: TGTGCCAGCAGCCAAGATTTGGCGGGCCACCAAGGGAATTCACCCCTCCACTTT. Its translation: CASSQDLAGHQGNSPLHF. This chain connects TRBV4-2 to TRBJ1-6, with no clear D. The CDR3 is 18 residues long. The V gene lost 0 bases and the J gene lost 7 bases, with 19 bases spanning the gap. From germline, CDR1 is LGHNA and CDR2 YNFKEQ.

The rearrangement uses TRBV2 and TRBJ2-5, with D perhaps assigned TRBD1 or TRBD2 (5 bases each). CDR1 and CDR2 from the germline V gene are SNHLY and FYNNEI. Trimming removed 5 bases at V and 4 bases at J, with 14 bases between. This CDR3 contains 14 residues. The CDR3 reads CASSRGTPRETQYF. As DNA, the CDR3 is TGTGCCAGCAGTCGGGGCACCCCTCGAGAGACCCAGTACTTC.

To note about this clone: Within the sample, other DNA sequences also encode this same CDR3. The J gene is TRBJ1-4, the V gene TRBV5-1; 9 bases are a match to TRBD1. From germline, CDR1 is SGHRS and CDR2 YFSETQ. With 4 bases clipped from V and 7 bases from J, the junction kept 5 bases outside the gene matches. The CDR3 sequence is 14 residues long. The CDR3 coding sequence is TGCGCCAGCAGCCCCGGGACAGGGAGTGAAAAACTGTTTTTT. Amino acids: CASSPGTGSEKLFF.

The chain employs TRBV2 and TRBJ2-7, with D tentatively TRBD2 (6 bases). The germline V gene encodes CDR1 SNHLY and CDR2 FYNNEI. CDR3 length: 15 amino acids. The germline V and J ends were trimmed by 6 bases and 1 base, with 16 bases remaining between them. CDR3 loop: CASRVRTAGSYEQYF. DNA for the CDR3: TGTGCCAGCAGGGTCCGAACAGCGGGTTCCTACGAGCAGTACTTC.

The rearrangement links TRBV19 to TRBJ2-3; D may be TRBD2 (5 bases). Germline assignment: CDR1 LNHDA and CDR2 SQIVND (reference sequence). Trimming removed 7 bases at V and 5 bases at J, with 16 bases between. The CDR3 is 14 amino acids. In DNA, the CDR3 is TGTGCCAGTATGCGAGTCGGGGATGGAGATACGCAGTATTTT. Translation gives CASMRVGDGDTQYF.

This sequence joins TRBV5-8 and TRBJ1-2; D perhaps matches TRBD1 (5 bases). This CDR3 comprises 20 residues. Deletions cut 3 bases from V and 1 base from J, with 28 bases between. Germline V gene sequence: CDR1 SGHTS, CDR2 YDEGEE. CDR3 nucleotides: TGTGCCAGCAGCTCCTTGTCAAGGGGAACGCGACCGACTATTAACTATGGCTACACCTTC. Amino acid sequence: CASSSLSRGTRPTINYGYTF.